This TCR beta chain was identified during a study of long-term antiretroviral therapy in people with HIV. Whole-study results and caveats: Clonal expansions arising prior to ART prevailed in the repertoire at every time point. Against controls, HIV repertoires showed narrower ranges of CDR3 length.

Version v3.0 of the immunoSEQ assay was performed at survey level. This table comes from immunoSEQ multiplex PCR, and its TCRdb copy is limited to in-frame clones, with some not included. In the table there are over 35,000 clones, approximately 80% of which are singletons. Every HIV-positive participant received treatment in the United States. Specimens held roughly 0.9-10 million cryopreserved PBMC prior to DNA extraction. With respect to this clone: The target antigen is unknown.

Germline loops: CDR1 MNHNS, CDR2 SASEGT. This CDR3 is 16 amino acids long. The junction had 7 bases not matched to a gene; V was cut back by 4 bases and J by 4 bases. The sequence derives from a man younger than 40 with HIV. This material consisted of unsorted PBMCs, taken 3.4 years after starting antiretroviral therapy. The genes are TRBV6-1 and TRBJ2-7, with 13 bases that match TRBD2. In DNA form, the CDR3 reads TGTGCCAGCAGTGGCGGACTAGCGGGAGCAGGATACGAGCAGTACTTC. It codes for CASSGGLAGAGYEQYF.